The 15 T cell receptor beta chains reported below all come from one sample, sequenced in a study of cytomegalovirus exposure and HLA in healthy donors. The PCR contained 60 Vbeta and 13 Jbeta primers. Using immunoSEQ multiplex PCR, the repertoire was profiled, and TCRdb retains in-frame clones only, with some absent. The sample has about 140,000 clones; about 75% are singletons. The sequenced sample consisted of PBMCs. These TCRs come from a man younger than 35 in good health and CMV-seropositive.

This chain uses TRBV30 with TRBJ2-5, with 10 nucleotides matching TRBD2. The J call may not be correct, given that the DNA end is closer to TRBJ2-7. This CDR3 spans 18 amino acids. Germline-derived CDR1 and CDR2 are GTSNPN and SVGIG (reference sequence). Written as DNA, the CDR3 is TGTGCCTGCGACTCGGTGAAAGTTCTAACTAGCGGGATCTACGAGCAGTACTTC. This sequence encodes CACDSVKVLTSGIYEQYF.

The chain recombines TRBV27 with TRBJ1-5; TRBD1 matches 8 bases. There are 15 residues in the CDR3. The ends lost 6 bases at V and 4 bases at J; junction bases unmatched: 8. Germline lookup yields CDR1 MNHEY and CDR2 SMNVEV (reference sequence). CDR3 amino acids: CASSHRGSRNQPQHF. CDR3 in DNA: TGTGCCAGCAGCCACAGGGGGAGCCGTAATCAGCCCCAGCATTTT.

V usage is TRBV7-9 and J usage is TRBJ2-7, with D perhaps matching TRBD2 (6 bases). The CDR3 spans 12 residues. Germline-derived CDR1 and CDR2 are SEHNR and FQNEAQ (reference sequence). V gave up 5 bases and J gave up 3 bases, with 8 bases separating them. CDR3 loop: CASSVGGYEQYF. The CDR3 DNA reads as TGTGCCAGCAGCGTCGGGGGCTACGAGCAGTACTTC.

This clone was counted between two and nine times. The chain has TRBV6-5 and TRBJ2-1, with 7 bases fitting TRBD1. The CDR3 has 12 amino acids. Germline assignment: CDR1 MNHEY and CDR2 SVGAGI. V lost 4 bases, J lost 11 bases, and 5 bases stayed unmatched. CDR3 sequence: CASSSSRGKQFF. The CDR3 DNA reads as TGTGCCAGCAGTTCCTCCAGGGGGAAGCAGTTCTTC.

The chain employs TRBV18 and TRBJ2-7, with a possible D match to TRBD2 (6 bases). The CDR3 sequence is 17 residues long. Germline V gives CDR1 KGHSH, CDR2 LQKENI. Trimming took 0 bases from V and 6 from J, leaving 21 bases between them. The DNA of the CDR3 is TGTGCCAGCTCACCACCCGTAGGTTCGCGGGATTATCTCGAGCAGTACTTC. Translated, it gives CASSPPVGSRDYLEQYF. The variable domain in full, completed from reference TRBV18 and TRBJ2-7, reads NAGVMQNPRHLVRRRGQEARLRCSPMKGHSHVYWYRQLPEEGLKFMVYLQKENIIDESGMPKERFSAEFPKEGPSILRIQQVVRGDSAAYFCASSPPVGSRDYLEQYFGPGTRLTVT.

The chain has TRBV14 and TRBJ1-1, with 9 positions matching TRBD1. The J segment lost 5 bases and the V segment lost 4 bases, leaving 17 bases of the junction unmatched. CDR1 is SGHDN and CDR2 is FVKESK in the germline V gene. The CDR3 loop spans 18 amino acids. The CDR3 sequence: CASSPFTGGRGYRTEAFF. CDR3 nucleotides: TGTGCCAGCAGCCCGTTTACAGGGGGCCGAGGGTATAGGACTGAAGCTTTCTTT.

This chain uses TRBV27 with TRBJ2-7; 12 bases line up with TRBD1. Germline values: CDR1 MNHEY, CDR2 SMNVEV (reference sequence). CDR3 length: 16 residues. Unmatched junction bases numbered 7, after V lost 6 bases and J lost 1 base. CDR3 amino acids: CASSDGTGGFSYEQYF. The CDR3 DNA reads as TGTGCCAGCAGCGACGGGACAGGGGGCTTTTCCTACGAGCAGTACTTC.

The rearrangement joins TRBV28 to TRBJ1-2; D possibly corresponds to TRBD1 (6 bases). The ends were cut back, 5 bases at V and 0 bases at J, with 13 bases in the middle. The CDR3 contains 15 residues. The germline V gene has CDR1 MDHEN and CDR2 SYDVKM. CDR3 residues: CASSPRGLANYGYTF. As DNA, the CDR3 is TGTGCCAGCAGTCCCAGGGGCCTCGCTAACTATGGCTACACCTTC.

This chain connects TRBV19 to TRBJ1-1; TRBD1 is a possible D gene (5 bases). CDR1 is LNHDA, CDR2 SQIVND, per germline (reference sequence). The CDR3 loop spans 16 amino acids. V dropped 2 bases and J dropped 11 bases, with 24 bases sitting between them. This CDR3 is CASSIIGSNRWGWAFF. The CDR3 DNA is TGTGCCAGTAGTATAATCGGCAGCAACAGGTGGGGATGGGCTTTCTTT.

The V call is TRBV18, the J call TRBJ2-3; D is unclear. Germline V CDR1 and CDR2: KGHSH, LQKENI. V lost 6 bases to trimming and J lost 3 bases, with 10 bases between them. CDR3 length equals 13 residues. CDR3 DNA sequence: TGTGCCAGCTCCCAACTAAAAACAGATACGCAGTATTTT. Encoded protein: CASSQLKTDTQYF.

The chain carries TRBV7-2 and TRBJ1-4, with D unresolved. Germline V CDR1 and CDR2: SGHTA, FQGNSA. The V and J ends lost 5 bases and 8 bases respectively, with 9 bases between them. CDR3 length: 12 residues. Here the CDR3 DNA reads TGTGCCAGCAGCGACACGAGCGAAAAACTGTTTTTT. Translating gives CASSDTSEKLFF.

V gene TRBV4-2 combines with J gene TRBJ2-3; unclear D gene. The V gene's germline CDR1 is LGHNA and CDR2 YNFKEQ. This CDR3 is built from 13 residues. V lost 0 bases and J 7 bases, leaving 8 bases between the germline ends. The CDR3 region is CASSQEGGNTQYF. The CDR3 DNA reads as TGTGCCAGCAGCCAAGAAGGCGGAAATACGCAGTATTTT.

The rearrangement uses TRBV10-3 and TRBJ2-3, with D possibly matching TRBD2 (5 bases). The CDR3 is 16 amino acids. The germline CDR1 and CDR2 sequences are ENHRY and SYGVKD. Trimming took 4 bases from V and 0 from J, leaving 14 bases between them. CDR3 loop: CAISGGGLASTDTQYF. The CDR3 DNA sequence: TGTGCCATCAGTGGGGGTGGACTCGCTAGCACAGATACGCAGTATTTT.

V gene TRBV7-2 combines with J gene TRBJ2-5; TRBD1 matches at 9 bases. V shed 5 bases, J shed 5 bases, and the junction held 9 bases outside the gene matches. Per germline, CDR1 SGHTA and CDR2 FQGNSA. This CDR3 spans 15 amino acids. The CDR3 here is CASSPRGQGRETQYF. The CDR3 nucleotides are TGTGCCAGCAGCCCCCGAGGACAGGGGCGCGAGACCCAGTACTTC.

The chain is built from TRBV30 and TRBJ2-1; 8 nucleotides match TRBD1. There are 13 residues in the CDR3. Germline CDR1 GTSNPN, CDR2 SVGIG (reference sequence). J gave up 10 bases and V 4 bases, and 9 bases lay outside the gene matches. The CDR3 spells CAWTEDRVCEQFF. The DNA of the CDR3 is TGTGCCTGGACCGAGGACAGGGTCTGCGAGCAGTTCTTC.